This T cell receptor beta chain was profiled in a study of OX40 agonist ivuxolimab in advanced cancers. Study results and caveats: Both CD4+ and CD8+ T cell populations in blood had undergone clonal expansion by week 6 at 0.1 to 3.0 mg/kg. Antigens targeted by the expanded peripheral T cells were not determined.

As to this clone: What it binds is not known.

Repertoires were generated with immunoSEQ multiplex PCR, while TCRdb's copy carries only in-frame clones and drops some. Among about 65,000 clones listed, around 87% were seen once. Germline V gene lookup returns CDR1 WSHSY and CDR2 SAAADI. V lost 6 bases to trimming and J lost 8 bases, with 11 bases between them. The CDR3 extends over 13 amino acids. Systemic immunosuppression or autoimmune disease history was grounds to exclude patients. Blood sampling took place at baseline, cycle 4 day 1, and cycle 7 day 1. Sequenced material: CD4+ or CD8+ T cells sorted from blood, taken in a trial of the OX40 agonist ivuxolimab. This TCR derives from an adult with an advanced solid tumor such as melanoma, head and neck, liver or kidney cancer. This chain uses TRBV10-2 with TRBJ1-6; maybe TRBD1 (6 bases). The CDR3 sequence is CASRDRLDSPLHF. The CDR3 region has the DNA TGCGCCAGCAGAGACAGGCTTGATTCACCCCTCCACTTT.